These T cell receptor beta chains were read from a single sample in a study of cytomegalovirus exposure and HLA in healthy donors. Clones were sequenced by immunoSEQ multiplex PCR, and TCRdb holds only the in-frame ones, with some missing. In the table there are tens of thousands of clones, 82% of which are singletons. Sequenced material: PBMCs. The receptors shown here come from a man aged 30-40 years in good health and CMV-seropositive. CDR3s leave out the opening cysteine and the closing phenylalanine or tryptophan. Fields, in order: V gene, J gene, CDR3 protein.

TRBV4-3,TRBJ2-6,ASSQDRPQPGIGSGANVLT
TRBV29-1,TRBJ1-5,SGRDRGVTQPQH
TRBV18,TRBJ2-1,ASSRAPGLAGDNEQF
TRBV4-1,TRBJ2-3,ASSSTYDTQY
TRBV15,TRBJ2-1,ATSRVPPRLAGENEQF
TRBV21-1,TRBJ1-5,ASSKHRVFRNQPQH
TRBV6-5,TRBJ1-3,ASSIGQLSGNTIY
TRBV6-5,TRBJ2-1,ASSRRDNEQF
TRBV18,TRBJ2-3,ASSPQRDRASTDTQY
TRBV5-1,TRBJ2-7,ASSGTGFPYEQY
TRBV7-2,TRBJ1-6,ASSLQGYDSPLH
TRBV18,TRBJ2-3,ASSPRTGSTDTQY
TRBV11-2,TRBJ1-5,ASSLGGSGTALYQPQH
TRBV7-2,TRBJ1-1,ASSPTGDTEAF
TRBV27,TRBJ1-1,AAARGTGGGTEAF
TRBV4-3,TRBJ1-1,ASSQGQGSSFFAEAF
TRBV2,TRBJ1-1,ASTRGEAF
TRBV5-1,TRBJ2-1,ASSDRVTEQF
TRBV5-1,TRBJ2-3,ASSLAGLQDTQY
TRBV5-8,TRBJ2-1,ASALEAGQGAWYYNEQF
TRBV2,TRBJ2-1,ASSGGPHSYNEQF
TRBV12-5,TRBJ2-1,ASGSSGRPNRTYNEQF
TRBV27,TRBJ2-2,ASSFRDGELF
TRBV30,TRBJ2-3,AWMGFLGQAIPDTQY
TRBV14,TRBJ2-3,ASSPSTLKDTQY
TRBV7-2,TRBJ1-4,ASSPRTGTAEKLF
TRBV29-1,TRBJ2-7,SVEAVQGAGYEQY
TRBV11-1,TRBJ1-5,ASSRGTGSNQPQH
TRBV6-1,TRBJ2-1,ASSPTGDNEQF
TRBV7-9,TRBJ2-3,ASSLGRGTSTDTQY
TRBV10-3,TRBJ2-1,AITPNQREGSNEQF
TRBV28,TRBJ1-5,ASSFREGRQRNQPQH
TRBV7-6,TRBJ2-1,ASSLGEGFYSYNEQF
TRBV28,TRBJ1-4,ASSRSGGNEKLF
TRBV28,TRBJ2-5,ASGGLPGETQY
TRBV30,TRBJ2-5,AWSSGGAETQY